The 29 T cell receptor beta chains presented below share a single source sample, sequenced in a study of spatial heterogeneity in lung cancer. Each CDR3 protein gets one entry after TCRdb re-called the 5' RACE reads with MiXCR. Of around 92,000 distinct CDR3 sequences listed, approximately 12% are singletons. Time point meaning: sample taken at primary tumor resection. TCRs were sequenced from unsorted whole RNA of tumor, nontumor lung or PBMC. The input for sequencing was PBMCs, taken at surgery. These receptors were taken from a male donor with early-stage non-small cell lung cancer.

This clonotype was detected only a few times. The J gene is TRBJ2-7, the V gene TRBV21-1; TRBD2, the table's D call, lacks a check against the DNA. TRBV21-1 is a pseudogene locus. The CDR3 runs to 11 residues. The CDR3 DNA reads as TGTGCCAGCAGCAAAAAAGCGGGGCCTGACTTC. It translates to CASSKKAGPDF.

J is TRBJ1-3 and V is TRBV5-1; D is undetermined. Trimming removed 4 bases from V and 0 bases from J, with 11 bases in between. There are 15 residues in the CDR3. Germline CDR1 reads SGHRS; CDR2 reads YFSETQ. Written as DNA, the CDR3 is TGCGCCAGCAGCCTTACCCGCAACTCTGGAAACACCATATATTTT. Translated, it gives CASSLTRNSGNTIYF.

This clonotype came up a few times. This chain uses TRBV25-1 with TRBJ2-3; D perhaps matches TRBD1 (6 bases). The germline gives CDR1 MGHDK, CDR2 SYGVNS. Trimming removed 0 bases from V and 4 bases from J, with 14 bases in between. The CDR3 has 16 amino acids. CDR3 DNA: TGTGCCAGCAGTGAATATGCAGGGGCAGGGGCAGATACGCAGTATTTT. This gives the protein CASSEYAGAGADTQYF.

This clonotype was found a few times. The rearrangement joins TRBV14 to TRBJ2-5, with no clear D. The CDR3 has 11 residues. The germline CDR1 and CDR2 sequences are SGHDN and FVKESK. V gave up 4 bases and J gave up 4 bases, with 4 bases separating them. The CDR3 nucleotides are TGTGCCAGCAGCCGAGGAGAGACCCAGTACTTC. It codes for CASSRGETQYF.

The table lists this clonotype with a few counts. V gene TRBV29-1 combines with J gene TRBJ1-3; perhaps TRBD1 as D (5 bases). V dropped 7 bases and J dropped 4 bases, with 17 bases sitting between them. CDR3 size: 14 residues. Per germline, CDR1 SQVTM and CDR2 ANQGSEA. As DNA, the CDR3 is TGCAGCGGGGCAAGGGACGCCACCGGAAACACCATATATTTT. Its translation is CSGARDATGNTIYF.

Regarding this clonotype: No DNA is shown, since the ends of the CDR3 on it are uncertain; the CDR3 is the one TCRdb lists. The chain is built from TRBV5-4 and TRBJ2-1; TRBD1, as called in the table, went unchecked against the DNA. CDR1 and CDR2 from the germline V gene are SGHNT and YYREEE (reference sequence). Termini included, the CDR3 measures 14 amino acids. The CDR3 region is CASSLDLGTGEQFF.

This sequence joins TRBV27 and TRBJ2-3; D is unresolved. Trimming removed 9 bases from V and 0 bases from J, with 25 bases in between. Germline loops: CDR1 MNHEY, CDR2 SMNVEV (reference sequence). The length of the CDR3 is 18 residues. The chain's CDR3 is CASSIRSVGSTSTDTQYF. The CDR3 DNA sequence: TGTGCCAGTTCCATACGGAGCGTGGGTTCGACTAGCACAGATACGCAGTATTTT.

The chain is built from TRBV4-1 and TRBJ2-5; 8 bases agree with TRBD2. Germline V gives CDR1 MGHRA, CDR2 YSYEKL. J lost 1 base, V lost 1 base, and 5 bases had no gene match. This CDR3 contains 16 residues. The CDR3 loop reads CASSQVHGGVQETQYF. CDR3 bases: TGCGCCAGCAGCCAAGTTCACGGGGGGGTCCAAGAGACCCAGTACTTC.

The chain has TRBV24-1 and TRBJ2-1; D remains unclear. This CDR3 contains 11 residues. CDR1 is KGHDR, CDR2 SFDVKD, per germline. V was shortened by 5 bases and J by 7 bases, with 5 bases between the two germline ends. The CDR3: CATSVGNEQFF. In nucleotides, the CDR3 is TGTGCCACCAGTGTGGGGAATGAGCAGTTCTTC.

J is TRBJ2-7 and V is TRBV20-1, with 8 bases lining up with TRBD2. J was trimmed by 3 bases and V by 3 bases; bases with no gene match: 7. CDR3 length equals 14 residues. Germline V lookup: CDR1 DFQATT, CDR2 SNEGSKA (reference sequence). Written as DNA, the CDR3 is TGCAGTGCTAGGGACCCGCGGGGGGACTACGAGCAGTACTTC. It encodes CSARDPRGDYEQYF.

V gene TRBV29-1 combines with J gene TRBJ2-2; D gene uncertain. The CDR3 has 13 residues. Trimming removed 3 bases from V and 0 bases from J, with 5 bases in between. CDR1 is SQVTM, CDR2 ANQGSEA, per germline. The CDR3 region has the DNA TGCAGCGTTGATGTAGCGAACACCGGGGAGCTGTTTTTT. It specifies CSVDVANTGELFF.

This clonotype has only a few counts. The chain employs TRBV20-1 and TRBJ2-3; D unresolved. CDR1 is DFQATT, CDR2 SNEGSKA, per germline (reference sequence). This CDR3 comprises 11 residues. Trimming removed 8 bases from V and 0 bases from J, with 6 bases in between. DNA for the CDR3: TGCAGTTTCGTTAGCACAGATACGCAGTATTTT. Amino acid sequence: CSFVSTDTQYF.

This rearrangement joins TRBV20-1 to TRBJ1-5; D perhaps matches TRBD1 (5 bases). The CDR3 covers 16 residues. Trimming left V 6 bases short and J 5 bases short, with 23 bases between. Germline V CDR1 and CDR2: DFQATT, SNEGSKA (reference sequence). The CDR3 DNA reads TGCAGTGCCAAGACGGTCGACCGGGGCTCATATCAGCCCCAGCATTTT. Protein: CSAKTVDRGSYQPQHF.

This clonotype was seen only a few times. This rearrangement joins TRBV7-2 to TRBJ2-6; tentative D call: TRBD1 (5 bases). CDR1 SGHTA and CDR2 FQGNSA come from the germline V gene. The CDR3 sequence is 15 residues long. V was trimmed by 5 bases and J by 1 base, leaving 9 bases between them. As DNA, the CDR3 is TGTGCCAGCAGCCTAGACAGTTCTGGGGCCAACGTCCTGACTTTC. As protein: CASSLDSSGANVLTF.

This clonotype was seen a few times. This chain uses TRBV24-1 with TRBJ2-6; maybe TRBD1 (6 bases). The CDR3 length is 13 residues. Germline V gives CDR1 KGHDR, CDR2 SFDVKD. The V gene lost 11 bases and the J gene lost 1 base, with 8 bases spanning the gap. The CDR3 nucleotides read TGTGCCATCCAGGGGTCTGGGGCCAACGTCCTGACTTTC. Its protein product is CAIQGSGANVLTF.

This clonotype was seen a few times. The DNA of the CDR3 is TGCAGTGCTAGAAGGACTAGCGGGAGGGTAGACGAGCAGTACTTC. Its translation is CSARRTSGRVDEQYF. The rearrangement uses TRBV20-1 and TRBJ2-7; the match to TRBD2 covers 15 bases. Germline loops: CDR1 DFQATT, CDR2 SNEGSKA (reference sequence). The CDR3 has 15 residues. V gave up 2 bases and J gave up 5 bases; unmatched junction bases: 4.

This chain joins TRBV6-2 or TRBV6-3 and TRBJ1-5; 7 bases align to TRBD1. The V gene's germline CDR1 is MNHEY and CDR2 SVGEGT. The trim removed 6 bases at V and 7 bases at J, leaving 12 bases unmatched. The CDR3 is 15 residues long. CDR3 amino acids: CASSLQQGWRQPQHF. For the CDR3, the DNA is TGTGCCAGCAGCTTACAACAGGGGTGGCGGCAGCCCCAGCATTTT.

The chain combines TRBV5-4 with TRBJ2-1; 8 nucleotides line up with TRBD2. Germline values: CDR1 SGHNT, CDR2 YYREEE (reference sequence). The CDR3 sequence is 16 residues long. V lost 4 bases to trimming and J lost 1 base; unmatched junction nucleotides: 7. CDR3 DNA: TGTGCCAGCAGCAGTAATAGCGGGGAGTCCTACAATGAGCAGTTCTTC. Amino acids: CASSSNSGESYNEQFF.

This chain joins TRBV6-1 and TRBJ1-4; TRBD1 aligns across 10 bases. V was clipped by 6 bases and J by 8 bases; unmatched bases: 9. There are 15 residues in the CDR3. Germline assignment: CDR1 MNHNS and CDR2 SASEGT. The CDR3 DNA follows: TGTGCCAGCAGCTCCGGGACAGGGGCAGGGGAAAAACTGTTTTTT. The encoded protein is CASSSGTGAGEKLFF.

The sample holds a few counts of this clonotype. This chain uses TRBV7-2 with TRBJ1-5, with D perhaps matching TRBD1 (5 bases). The V gene's germline CDR1 is SGHTA and CDR2 FQGNSA. V lost 3 bases and J lost 7, with 13 bases in between. The CDR3 totals 14 residues. This CDR3 is CASSFGQGRQPQHF. The CDR3 DNA reads TGTGCCAGCAGCTTCGGGCAGGGCAGACAGCCCCAGCATTTT.

This clonotype was observed many times. CDR3 bases: TGTGCCAGCAGCCAGGGGGCCAGCACAGATACGCAGTATTTT. It translates to CASSQGASTDTQYF. The V gene is TRBV7-2, the J gene TRBJ2-3, with TRBD1 matching over 8 bases. The CDR3 loop spans 14 amino acids. CDR1 is SGHTA and CDR2 is FQGNSA in the germline V gene. Unmatched junction bases numbered 1, after V lost 5 bases and J lost 0 bases.

The table lists this clonotype with many counts. The chain has TRBV6-2 or TRBV6-3 and TRBJ2-2, with 9 bases lining up with TRBD1. CDR3 length: 16 amino acids. V shed 4 bases and J 4 bases; nucleotides not matched to a gene: 7. Germline CDR1 MNHEY, CDR2 SVGEGT. CDR3 amino acids: CASSSPGQGLTGELFF. CDR3 in DNA: TGTGCCAGCAGTTCCCCGGGACAGGGCCTCACCGGGGAGCTGTTTTTT.

Only a few counts were recorded for this clonotype. This chain joins TRBV27 and TRBJ2-5; 7 bases fit TRBD2. Trimming took 5 bases from V and 4 from J; bases not matched to a gene: 4. CDR3 size: 13 residues. In germline, CDR1 is MNHEY, CDR2 SMNVEV (reference sequence). The DNA of the CDR3 is TGTGCCAGCAGTGGGGGGGAAATAGAGACCCAGTACTTC. Its protein product is CASSGGEIETQYF.

The V gene is TRBV5-6, the J gene TRBJ2-2, with a tentative D call TRBD2 (6 bases). Germline loops: CDR1 SGHDT, CDR2 YYEEEE. V gave up 1 base and J gave up 3 bases, with 13 bases separating them. The CDR3 covers 16 residues. This CDR3 is CASSLYTGLDTGELFF. CDR3 DNA: TGTGCCAGCAGCTTGTATACGGGACTGGACACCGGGGAGCTGTTTTTT.

In the case of this clonotype: A much larger clone is a single base away; this may be a read error. The rearrangement uses TRBV29-1 and TRBJ2-1; D possibly corresponds to TRBD2 (5 bases). V was pared by 5 bases and J by 5 bases, with 16 bases between. The CDR3 extends over 14 amino acids. Germline CDR1 SQVTM, CDR2 ANQGSEA. CDR3 sequence (DNA): TGCAGCGTTTGGTCCTCCCGAGGGAACAATGAGCAGTTCTTC. Translating gives CSVWSSRGNNEQFF.

This clonotype came up a few times. The rearrangement links TRBV7-9 to TRBJ1-1; 9 bases line up with TRBD1. Trimming took 5 bases from V and 11 from J; bases not matched to a gene: 12. Per germline, CDR1 SEHNR and CDR2 FQNEAQ (reference sequence). The CDR3 runs 14 residues. The DNA for the CDR3 is TGTGCCAGCAGCGACTATCCTCGGGACAGGGTTGCTTTCTTT. This encodes CASSDYPRDRVAFF.

This clonotype has at least ten counts. The rearrangement uses TRBV12-3 or TRBV12-4 and TRBJ2-7; tentatively, D is TRBD1 (6 bases). Trimming left V 5 bases short and J 2 bases short, with 19 bases between. CDR3 size: 16 residues. CDR3 nucleotide sequence: TGTGCCAGCAGTGCAATTTTTGGGGGCGCGGCCTACGAGCAGTACTTC. Residues: CASSAIFGGAAYEQYF.

J is TRBJ2-5 and V is TRBV9; 12 bases line up with TRBD2. Germline CDR1 reads SGDLS; CDR2 reads YYNGEE. Trimming at V came to 3 bases and at J to 4 bases, leaving 4 bases not matched to a gene. This CDR3 contains 15 residues. The CDR3 DNA follows: TGTGCCAGCAGCGGACCGACTAGCGGGGGAGAGACCCAGTACTTC. This gives the protein CASSGPTSGGETQYF.

The V and J genes are TRBV5-4 and TRBJ2-5; D is ambiguous. The V end was cut by 0 bases, the J end by 0 bases, with 6 bases between. This CDR3 spans 14 amino acids. CDR1 is SGHNT, CDR2 YYREEE, per germline (reference sequence). The CDR3 nucleotides read TGTGCCAGCAGCTTGGTAGGGTACCAAGAGACCCAGTACTTC. Encoded protein: CASSLVGYQETQYF.